The 28 T cell receptor beta chains presented below share a single source sample, sequenced in a study of T cell responses to AZD1222 COVID-19 vaccine. Clones were sequenced by immunoSEQ multiplex PCR, and TCRdb holds only the in-frame ones, with some missing. The sample contains about 160,000 clones, 94% of which appear only once. Sequences were derived from peripheral blood, sampled on day 0 of AZD1222 vaccination. Receptor source: an adult in good health.

The chain carries TRBV4-1 and TRBJ2-1; 10 positions match TRBD2. V dropped 5 bases and J dropped 3; count of bases not matched to a gene: 7. Per the germline V gene, CDR1 is MGHRA and CDR2 is YSYEKL. This CDR3 is 16 amino acids long. CDR3 loop: CASSYSGRLDYNEQFF. CDR3 DNA sequence: TGCGCCAGCAGCTATAGCGGGAGGCTCGACTACAATGAGCAGTTCTTC.

This chain joins TRBV30 and TRBJ2-3; the D gene is possibly TRBD2 (6 bases). Trimming left V 4 bases short and J 0 bases short, with 11 bases between. Per the germline V gene, CDR1 is GTSNPN and CDR2 is SVGIG (reference sequence). The CDR3 is made up of 14 amino acids. In nucleotides, the CDR3 is TGTGCCTGGACTCCAAGCGGGAGCACAGATACGCAGTATTTT. It encodes CAWTPSGSTDTQYF.

The chain combines TRBV18 with TRBJ2-2; 8 bases match TRBD1. CDR3 length equals 18 residues. J lost 3 bases, V lost 3 bases, and 12 bases had no gene match. Germline lookup yields CDR1 KGHSH and CDR2 LQKENI. The CDR3 region has the DNA TGTGCCAGCTCACCCTTTGGGACAGGCCCAGTGGACACCGGGGAGCTGTTTTTT. Amino acids: CASSPFGTGPVDTGELFF.

This chain joins TRBV6-5 and TRBJ2-5, with D unclear. Germline values: CDR1 MNHEY, CDR2 SVGAGI. The V and J ends lost 4 bases and 3 bases respectively, with 15 bases between them. The CDR3 contains 15 residues. CDR3 residues: CASSLTDTIKETQYF. The CDR3 coding sequence is TGTGCCAGCAGTTTGACGGATACAATAAAAGAGACCCAGTACTTC.

This chain connects TRBV7-2 to TRBJ1-3; D may be TRBD1 (6 bases). Germline values: CDR1 SGHTA, CDR2 FQGNSA. V dropped 0 bases and J dropped 14 bases, with 17 bases sitting between them. The CDR3 totals 14 residues. CDR3 DNA: TGTGCCAGCAGCTTAGCAGGGCAGGGGATCGGGCTATATTTT. Amino acids: CASSLAGQGIGLYF.

This clone was recorded only once. The chain combines TRBV19 with TRBJ1-6, with a weak D call TRBD1 (5 bases). The CDR3 has 16 residues. Germline V lookup: CDR1 LNHDA, CDR2 SQIVND (reference sequence). V gave up 1 base and J gave up 4 bases, with 11 bases separating them. The DNA for the CDR3 is TGTGCCAGTAGTATAGGCCCGACAGCATATAATTCACCCCTCCACTTT. Protein product: CASSIGPTAYNSPLHF. The variable domain in full, with the rest retrieved from reference TRBV19 and TRBJ1-6, is DGGITQSPKYLFRKEGQNVTLSCEQNLNHDAMYWYRQDPGQGLRLIYYSQIVNDFQKGDIAEGYSVSREKKESFPLTVTSAQKNPTAFYLCASSIGPTAYNSPLHFGNGTRLTVT.

V is TRBV6-5 and J is TRBJ2-5, with 7 bases lining up with TRBD1. Germline CDR1 and CDR2: MNHEY and SVGAGI. The CDR3 extends over 16 amino acids. The J segment lost 2 bases and the V segment lost 4 bases, leaving 10 bases of the junction unmatched. CDR3 in DNA: TGTGCCAGCAGTTTAATTCCAACAGGGGATCAAGAGACCCAGTACTTC. Translation: CASSLIPTGDQETQYF.

This clone was counted a few times. This sequence joins TRBV7-2 and TRBJ2-1; 8 nucleotides agree with TRBD1. The CDR3 totals 13 residues. The germline CDR1 and CDR2 sequences are SGHTA and FQGNSA. V was pared by 4 bases and J by 9 bases, with 5 bases of the junction left unmatched. The CDR3 bases are TGTGCCAGCAGCTCCATACAGGGGGGTGAGCAGTTCTTC. It codes for CASSSIQGGEQFF. The variable domain in full, completed from reference TRBV7-2 and TRBJ2-1, reads GAGVSQSPSNKVTEKGKDVELRCDPISGHTALYWYRQSLGQGLEFLIYFQGNSAPDKSGLPSDRFSAERTGGSVSTLTIQRTQQEDSAVYLCASSSIQGGEQFFGPGTRLTVL.

This chain joins TRBV7-2 and TRBJ1-4; D not resolved. The germline V and J ends were trimmed by 5 bases and 0 bases, with 10 bases remaining between them. The CDR3 length is 15 residues. Germline V gene sequence: CDR1 SGHTA, CDR2 FQGNSA. The CDR3 DNA is TGTGCCAGCAGCCCAAGCACTGCAACTAATGAAAAACTGTTTTTT. Translating it yields CASSPSTATNEKLFF. The full variable domain, rest sourced from reference TRBV7-2 and TRBJ1-4, is GAGVSQSPSNKVTEKGKDVELRCDPISGHTALYWYRQSLGQGLEFLIYFQGNSAPDKSGLPSDRFSAERTGGSVSTLTIQRTQQEDSAVYLCASSPSTATNEKLFFGSGTQLSVL.

The chain joins TRBV5-4 to TRBJ1-1; tentatively, D is TRBD1 (6 bases). CDR1 SGHNT and CDR2 YYREEE come from the germline V gene (reference sequence). The CDR3 totals 13 residues. Trimming left V 3 bases short and J 5 bases short, with 11 bases between. The CDR3 reads CASSWVTGTEAFF. DNA of the CDR3: TGTGCCAGCAGCTGGGTAACAGGGACTGAAGCTTTCTTT.

The rearrangement links TRBV5-1 to TRBJ1-5; 7 positions match TRBD1. Trimming took 3 bases from V and 3 from J; bases not matched to a gene: 6. Germline CDR1 reads SGHRS; CDR2 reads YFSETQ. This CDR3 region has 15 residues. The CDR3 loop is CASSWGTEINQPQHF. CDR3 nucleotide sequence: TGCGCCAGCAGCTGGGGGACAGAGATCAATCAGCCCCAGCATTTT.

The rearrangement joins TRBV4-3 to TRBJ2-1; D uncertain. The CDR3 contains 13 residues. Trimming took 3 bases from V and 6 from J, leaving 9 bases between them. Germline CDR1 is LGHNA and CDR2 is YSLEER. The CDR3 here is CASSQTGSNEQFF. The CDR3 bases are TGCGCCAGCAGCCAGACTGGCTCCAATGAGCAGTTCTTC.

The rearrangement uses TRBV6-5 and TRBJ2-3; D possibly corresponds to TRBD2 (6 bases). V was trimmed by 4 bases and J by 4 bases, leaving 12 bases between them. The CDR3 totals 14 residues. Germline V CDR1 and CDR2: MNHEY, SVGAGI. The CDR3 here is CASSWGTGADTQYF. CDR3 in DNA: TGTGCCAGCAGTTGGGGGACGGGAGCAGATACGCAGTATTTT.

This clone appeared a single time. The genes are TRBV6-5 and TRBJ2-2; TRBD2 is a possible D gene (5 bases). The V end lost 7 bases, the J end lost 1 base, and 7 bases lay between the germline ends. The germline V gene encodes CDR1 MNHEY and CDR2 SVGAGI. There are 13 residues in the CDR3. CDR3 in amino acids: CASNEGNTGELFF. CDR3 bases: TGTGCCAGCAACGAGGGGAACACCGGGGAGCTGTTTTTT.

This chain joins TRBV5-4 and TRBJ1-1; D is uncertain. CDR3 length equals 14 residues. Germline CDR1 SGHNT, CDR2 YYREEE (reference sequence). Trimming removed 4 bases from V and 2 bases from J, with 12 bases in between. The CDR3 nucleotides read TGTGCCAGCAGCGAGTCGAACAGTAACACTGAAGCTTTCTTT. This gives the protein CASSESNSNTEAFF.

This chain links TRBV15 with TRBJ1-5; D unclear. CDR1 is LNHNV, CDR2 YYDKDF, per germline (reference sequence). Trimming shortened V by 1 base and J by 3 bases, and 10 bases separated the two germline ends. This CDR3 spans 15 amino acids. The DNA of the CDR3 is TGTGCCACCAGCAGAGTCTGGGATAACAATCAGCCCCAGCATTTT. Translation gives CATSRVWDNNQPQHF.

The chain links TRBV4-3 to TRBJ1-3; no definite D call. The V end lost 3 bases, the J end lost 0 bases, and 18 bases lay between the germline ends. Germline V gives CDR1 LGHNA, CDR2 YSLEER. The CDR3 totals 18 residues. CDR3 DNA sequence: TGCGCCAGCAGCCAGACGTTAGATCAGGCCCACTCTGGAAACACCATATATTTT. Translated, it gives CASSQTLDQAHSGNTIYF.

This rearrangement joins TRBV9 to TRBJ2-2; 7 bases agree with TRBD1. The CDR3 spans 16 residues. CDR1 and CDR2 (germline): SGDLS, YYNGEE. Trimming at V came to 2 bases and at J to 7 bases, leaving 11 bases not matched to a gene. This chain's CDR3 is CASSVGPTQGNGELFF. CDR3 DNA sequence: TGTGCCAGCAGCGTTGGTCCCACACAGGGGAACGGGGAGCTGTTTTTT.

The chain joins TRBV19 to TRBJ1-1; TRBD1 is a possible D gene (5 bases). Looked up from germline, CDR1 is LNHDA and CDR2 is SQIVND (reference sequence). The CDR3 extends over 15 amino acids. Deletions cut 3 bases from V and 6 bases from J, with 17 bases between. The CDR3 sequence: CASSMGPGSYAEAFF. CDR3 nucleotides: TGTGCCAGTAGTATGGGGCCAGGCTCCTACGCTGAAGCTTTCTTT. Filled out from reference TRBV19 and TRBJ1-1, the complete variable domain reads DGGITQSPKYLFRKEGQNVTLSCEQNLNHDAMYWYRQDPGQGLRLIYYSQIVNDFQKGDIAEGYSVSREKKESFPLTVTSAQKNPTAFYLCASSMGPGSYAEAFFGQGTRLTVV.

The chain employs TRBV4-3 and TRBJ1-3, with no clear D. The CDR3 has 16 residues. Germline lookup yields CDR1 LGHNA and CDR2 YSLEER. Trimming took off 0 bases at V and 0 bases at J, with 9 bases between the two ends. CDR3 residues: CASSQDRAVSGNTIYF. CDR3 in DNA: TGCGCCAGCAGCCAAGATCGGGCGGTCTCTGGAAACACCATATATTTT.

The chain has TRBV10-3 and TRBJ1-1; maybe TRBD1 (6 bases). Germline V CDR1 and CDR2: ENHRY, SYGVKD. The CDR3 covers 13 residues. V was shortened by 6 bases and J by 6 bases, with 14 bases between the two germline ends. In DNA, the CDR3 is TGTGCCATCAGAAATACAGGGAAGGCTGAAGCTTTCTTT. This sequence encodes CAIRNTGKAEAFF.

This clone was seen a handful of times. The genes are TRBV9 and TRBJ1-5; no reliable D call. Per the germline V gene, CDR1 is SGDLS and CDR2 is YYNGEE. This CDR3 contains 15 residues. Trimming removed 4 bases from V and 3 bases from J, with 14 bases in between. CDR3 sequence: CASSSTVGVNQPQHF. The CDR3 DNA sequence: TGTGCCAGCAGCTCAACCGTTGGGGTCAATCAGCCCCAGCATTTT.

In regard to this clone: This sample also contains other DNA sequences that code for the same CDR3. The CDR3 region has the DNA TGTGCCAGCAGCCTAGCGGGGGCCACAGATACGCAGTATTTT. It encodes CASSLAGATDTQYF. The chain employs TRBV6-5 and TRBJ2-3; TRBD2 aligns across 10 bases. Germline V lookup: CDR1 MNHEY, CDR2 SVGAGI. J gave up 2 bases and V 6 bases, and 2 bases lay outside the gene matches. This CDR3 contains 14 residues.

The V gene is TRBV19, the J gene TRBJ1-1; D is unclear. Germline lookup yields CDR1 LNHDA and CDR2 SQIVND (reference sequence). CDR3 size: 15 residues. The V end lost 0 bases, the J end lost 0 bases, and 8 bases lay between the germline ends. The CDR3 loop reads CASSIDQRMNTEAFF. The CDR3 DNA follows: TGTGCCAGTAGTATAGATCAACGGATGAACACTGAAGCTTTCTTT.

The J gene is TRBJ2-2, the V gene TRBV29-1, with 7 bases that match TRBD2. This CDR3 contains 13 residues. Germline V gene data show CDR1 as SQVTM and CDR2 as ANQGSEA. V lost 4 bases to trimming and J lost 6 bases; unmatched junction nucleotides: 5. The chain's CDR3 is CSVGQGGPGELFF. The CDR3 bases are TGCAGCGTTGGGCAGGGAGGGCCCGGGGAGCTGTTTTTT.

V is TRBV4-1 and J is TRBJ1-2, with a weak D call TRBD1 (6 bases). V was trimmed by 1 base and J by 1 base, leaving 16 bases between them. Germline V gene lookup returns CDR1 MGHRA and CDR2 YSYEKL. The CDR3 is 17 amino acids. DNA of the CDR3: TGCGCCAGCAGCCAAGGCACGGACAGCGACGATAACTATGGCTACACCTTC. It translates to CASSQGTDSDDNYGYTF.

V is TRBV5-6 and J is TRBJ1-1; TRBD1 is a possible D gene (6 bases). The germline CDR1 and CDR2 sequences are SGHDT and YYEEEE. This CDR3 has 14 amino acids. V was shortened by 4 bases and J by 3 bases, with 13 bases between the two germline ends. The CDR3 spells CASSKLDRYTEAFF. The CDR3 DNA reads TGTGCCAGCAGCAAGTTGGACAGATACACTGAAGCTTTCTTT.

This chain joins TRBV2 and TRBJ2-5, with a tentative D call TRBD2 (7 bases). Trimming shortened V by 5 bases and J by 2 bases, and 21 bases separated the two germline ends. The CDR3 is 17 residues long. CDR1 and CDR2 (germline): SNHLY, FYNNEI. CDR3 DNA sequence: TGTGCCAGCAGTATGAATCAGGACAGAGCGGGGCAAGAGACCCAGTACTTC. It translates to CASSMNQDRAGQETQYF.